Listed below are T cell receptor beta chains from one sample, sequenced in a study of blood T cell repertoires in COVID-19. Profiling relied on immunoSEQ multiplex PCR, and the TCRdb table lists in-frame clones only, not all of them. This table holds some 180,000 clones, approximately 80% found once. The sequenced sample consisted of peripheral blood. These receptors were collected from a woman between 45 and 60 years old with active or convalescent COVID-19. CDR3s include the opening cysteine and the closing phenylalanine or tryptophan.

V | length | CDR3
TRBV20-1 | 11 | CSASGTGEQYF
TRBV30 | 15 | CAWSVKGTANTEAFF
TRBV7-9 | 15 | CASSPPFRVGDTIYF
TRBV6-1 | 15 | CASSEAPGSNYGYTF
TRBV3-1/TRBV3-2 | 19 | CASSQELMASGTPAREQYF
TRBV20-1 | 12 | CSASPQGPEAFF
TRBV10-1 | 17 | CASSERLAGGPLDTQYF
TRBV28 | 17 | CASSPEGTGGPGRRAFF
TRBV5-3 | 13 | CARSLGGLGKAFF
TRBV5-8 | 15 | CASSFSGRASETQYF
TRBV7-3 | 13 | CASSLQANTEAFF
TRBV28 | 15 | CASSLGTANTGELFF
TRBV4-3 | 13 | CASSQDYGGRLFF
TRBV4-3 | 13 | CASSQERQGMQFF
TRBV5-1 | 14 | CASSLVGAPGELFF
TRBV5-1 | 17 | CASSLFLAGGSSYEQYF
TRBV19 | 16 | CASSLWHTDSNQPQHF
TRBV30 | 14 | CAWSAGQHYYGYTF
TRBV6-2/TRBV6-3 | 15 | CASSPQRGGYNEQFF
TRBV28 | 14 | CASSPGQFNQPQHF
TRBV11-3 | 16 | CASSGRGGTNTGELFF
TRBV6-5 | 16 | CASSYSRQALTTEAFF
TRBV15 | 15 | CATSSGTGRNSPLHF
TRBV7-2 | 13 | CASSRGDNNEQFF
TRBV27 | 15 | CASIPNGGGTGELFF
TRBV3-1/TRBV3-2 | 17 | CASRRTSGLSSYNEQFF
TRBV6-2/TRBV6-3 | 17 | CASSYYFTSGERNEQFF
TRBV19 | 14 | CASSIGTRTYEQYF
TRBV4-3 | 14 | CASSQDREARGYTF
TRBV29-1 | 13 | CSAVTGLYQPQHF
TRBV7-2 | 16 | CASSPHSGGSTDTQYF
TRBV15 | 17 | CATSRDHDGGPEDTQYF
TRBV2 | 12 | CASSREDYGYTF
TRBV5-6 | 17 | CASSLPDRGGSYNEQFF
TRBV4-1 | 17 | CASSQGEGTGVPGELFF
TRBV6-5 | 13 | CASRTGGTDTQYF
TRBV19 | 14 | CASSLRLGPYEQYF
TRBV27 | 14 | CASSLTRQNYGYTF
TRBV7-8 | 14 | CASSLGTSTRSQFF
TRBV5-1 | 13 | CASSGGGDEKLFF
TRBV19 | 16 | CASSIFLGGNTGELFF
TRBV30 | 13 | CAWSIGGNYGYTF
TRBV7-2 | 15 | CASSPQGVHNSPLHF
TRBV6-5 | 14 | CASRSPGGRETQYF
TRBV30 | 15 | CAWNPPTSEGGELFF
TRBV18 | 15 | CASSPSDTGPYEQYF
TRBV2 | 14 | CASSASSFNQPQHF
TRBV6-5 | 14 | CASRGLAEDYEQYF
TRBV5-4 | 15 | CASSPGGVSYNEQFF
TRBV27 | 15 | CASRRGLAGDYEQYF
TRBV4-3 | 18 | CASSQDAPSGGFTDTQYF